This passage covers 9 T cell receptor beta chains from one sample sequenced in a study of metastatic and nonmetastatic thyroid tumors. Among the patients, none had received any treatment before thyroid surgery. Using MiXCR, TCRdb reanalyzed the PCR reads. The sample holds 35,000 to 40,000 clones, around 30% seen once. Sequences were obtained from blood. The receptors shown here come from a male donor with papillary thyroid cancer or a benign thyroid nodule (not recorded which). Some clones in this sample may be carry-over from other donors' samples.

A single count supports this clone. J is TRBJ2-7 and V is TRBV11-3; TRBD1 matches at 7 bases. Germline-derived CDR1 and CDR2 are SGHNT and YENEEA. There are 14 residues in the CDR3. Trimming took 0 bases from V and 3 from J; bases not matched to a gene: 2. The DNA of the CDR3 is TGTGCCAGCAGCTTAGATCACAGGGGCTACGAGCAGTACTTC. Translation: CASSLDHRGYEQYF. Full variable domain (missing parts from reference TRBV11-3 and TRBJ2-7): EAGVVQSPRYKIIEKKQPVAFWCNPISGHNTLYWYLQNLGQGPELLIRYENEEAVDDSQLPKDRFSAERLKGVDSTLKIQPAELGDSAVYLCASSLDHRGYEQYFGPGTRLTVT.

In this sample, this clone turned up a few times. V usage is TRBV28 and J usage is TRBJ1-2; no firm D call. In germline, CDR1 is MDHEN, CDR2 SYDVKM. The V and J ends lost 11 bases and 8 bases respectively, with 18 bases between them. The length of the CDR3 is 12 residues. The CDR3 nucleotides are TGTGCCGGACGCGGGAGGCCTGGGGGCTACACCTTC. Translated: CAGRGRPGGYTF.

This clone was observed a handful of times. The genes are TRBV6-4 and TRBJ2-1, with 7 bases matching TRBD2. Germline V gene lookup returns CDR1 MRHNA and CDR2 SNTAGT. The length of the CDR3 is 16 residues. J gave up 0 bases and V 5 bases, and 7 bases lay outside the gene matches. CDR3 loop: CASSSTRTSSYNEQFF. CDR3 DNA: TGTGCCAGCAGTTCCACAAGGACTAGCTCCTACAATGAGCAGTTCTTC.

As to this clone: Other DNA sequences from this sample encode an identical CDR3 as well. The genes are TRBV9 and TRBJ2-2; D remains unclear. Trimming took off 0 bases at V and 5 bases at J, with 5 bases between the two ends. CDR3 length: 13 residues. Germline CDR1 is SGDLS and CDR2 is YYNGEE. CDR3 sequence: CASSVDLTGELFF. The DNA for the CDR3 is TGTGCCAGCAGCGTAGATCTGACCGGGGAGCTGTTTTTT.

This chain joins TRBV18 and TRBJ1-2; perhaps TRBD1 as D (5 bases). Trimming left V 2 bases short and J 8 bases short, with 18 bases between. CDR1 KGHSH and CDR2 LQKENI come from the germline V gene. The CDR3 runs 15 residues. CDR3 DNA sequence: TGTGCCAGCTCACCAATTGGAGGGGCGCGTTCCGGCTACACCTTC. Amino acid sequence: CASSPIGGARSGYTF.

This clone was recorded a few times. This sequence joins TRBV4-1 and TRBJ2-3; 10 bases map to TRBD2. Germline CDR1 is MGHRA and CDR2 is YSYEKL. This CDR3 comprises 17 residues. V trimming: 0 bases; J trimming: 3 bases; junction bases outside the gene matches: 6. Here the CDR3 DNA reads TGCGCCAGCAGCCAAGATGCAGCGGGAGGGCCGACAGATACGCAGTATTTT. Its protein product is CASSQDAAGGPTDTQYF.

This clone is medium-sized. The V call is TRBV5-1, the J call TRBJ2-7, with TRBD2 as a possible D gene (5 bases). V was shortened by 0 bases and J by 3 bases, with 7 bases between the two germline ends. Germline CDR1 SGHRS, CDR2 YFSETQ. The CDR3 totals 13 residues. This chain's CDR3 is CASSLGGFYEQYF. The DNA of the CDR3 is TGCGCCAGCAGCTTGGGAGGGTTCTACGAGCAGTACTTC.

V and J are TRBV3-1 and TRBJ1-3, with D uncertain. Germline-derived CDR1 and CDR2 are LGHDT and YNNKEL (reference sequence). The CDR3 runs to 12 residues. Trimming removed 3 bases at V and 4 bases at J, with 4 bases between. CDR3 sequence reads: CASSHEGNTIYF. For the CDR3, the DNA is TGTGCCAGCAGCCATGAAGGAAACACCATATATTTT.

This clone was seen a few times. This chain links TRBV5-6 with TRBJ2-3; 10 bases fit TRBD2. Germline trimming cut 4 bases from V and 3 bases from J; bases unmatched to any gene: 8. The V gene's germline CDR1 is SGHDT and CDR2 YYEEEE. The CDR3 is made up of 16 amino acids. The CDR3 coding sequence is TGTGCCAGCAGCACTTTCGGAGCGGGAGGGACAGATACGCAGTATTTT. Translation: CASSTFGAGGTDTQYF.